The clone carrying this T cell receptor beta chain was recorded at least ten times. These data come from a study of regulatory T cells in long-lasting Graves disease. Construction of the TCR beta libraries employed iRepertoire HTBI primers in conjunction with Arm-PCR of CDR3 regions. TCRdb re-derived calls from the multiplex PCR reads in MiXCR, one entry per CDR3 protein. The sample has hundreds of thousands of distinct CDR3 sequences; roughly 15% are singletons. The V gene lost 5 bases and the J gene lost 7 bases, with 15 bases spanning the gap. The CDR3 spans 14 residues. Germline V CDR1 and CDR2: MDHEN, SYDVKM. Time point: newly diagnosed GD, antithyroid drugs for less than 3 months. Extracted RNA from PBMCs served as the source of the TCR library. Peripheral blood, roughly 10 milliliters of it, was drawn into EDTA tubes. In addition, the sample was reused for a study of T cells in Graves' hyperthyroidism and ophthalmopathy. That source reports: Patients were excluded because of uncontrolled infection, other autoimmune disease, pregnancy or lactation.

The V call is TRBV28, the J call TRBJ1-5, with D possibly TRBD1 on 5 matching bases. The sequencing here drew on peripheral blood mononuclear cells (PBMCs), taken at new diagnosis, from a patient treated with antithyroid drugs. The origin of this receptor is a woman in her 30s with Graves disease. The CDR3 spells CASSLDGGGQPQHF. CDR3 sequence (DNA): TGTGCCAGCAGTCTGGATGGGGGGGGACAGCCCCAGCATTTT. Combining the CDR3 with reference TRBV28 and TRBJ1-5 gives the whole variable domain DVKVTQSSRYLVKRTGEKVFLECVQDMDHENMFWYRQDPGLGLRLIYFSYDVKMKEKGDIPEGYSVSREKKERFSLILESASTNQTSMYLCASSLDGGGQPQHFGDGTRLSIL.